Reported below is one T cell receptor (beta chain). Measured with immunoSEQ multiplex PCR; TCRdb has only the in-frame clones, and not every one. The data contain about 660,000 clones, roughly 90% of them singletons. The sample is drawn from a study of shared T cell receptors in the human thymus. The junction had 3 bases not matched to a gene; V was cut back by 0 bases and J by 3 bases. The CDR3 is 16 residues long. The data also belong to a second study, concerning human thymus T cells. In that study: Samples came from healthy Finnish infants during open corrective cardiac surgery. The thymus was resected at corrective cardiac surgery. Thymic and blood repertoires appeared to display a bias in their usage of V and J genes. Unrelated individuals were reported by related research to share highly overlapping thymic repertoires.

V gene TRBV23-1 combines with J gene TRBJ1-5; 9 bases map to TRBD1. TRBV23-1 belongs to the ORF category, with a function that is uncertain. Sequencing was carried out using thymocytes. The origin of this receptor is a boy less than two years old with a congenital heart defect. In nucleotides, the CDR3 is TGCGCCAGCAGTCAATCGGGGACAGGGATCAATCAGCCCCAGCATTTT. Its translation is CASSQSGTGINQPQHF.